Sequencing of this T cell receptor beta chain was carried out in a study of shared clonotypes between healthy human individuals. Findings of the study overall: Estimated richness was generally greater in naive than memory subsets. A reduction in generation probabilities was seen for non-shared clonotypes relative to those shared by all four donors. Even with large depth, rarefaction showed that sorted-subset sequencing was incomplete.

Each sorted subset replicate got 200 ng genomic DNA, tens of thousands of genomes. This table comes from immunoSEQ multiplex PCR, and its TCRdb copy is limited to in-frame clones, with some not included. Counted here are fewer than 1.4 million clones, around 78% occurring once; the ten biggest clones make up 0.61%. Per the germline V gene, CDR1 is MNHEY and CDR2 is SVGAGI. The CDR3 is 15 residues long. V shed 5 bases and J 0 bases; nucleotides not matched to a gene: 7. On this clone: Its target is not known.

The chain employs TRBV6-5 and TRBJ2-7; 7 bases fit TRBD2. The specimen sequenced was memory CD4+ T cells from PBMCs. Regarding subset: CD45RA-negative fraction. The source of this sequence is a man in his late teens or twenties in good health. Some clones in this sample may be carry-over from other donors' samples. The CDR3 nucleotides are TGTGCCAGCAGTCCCCCATCTAGCGGCTCCTACGAGCAGTACTTC. The encoded protein is CASSPPSSGSYEQYF.